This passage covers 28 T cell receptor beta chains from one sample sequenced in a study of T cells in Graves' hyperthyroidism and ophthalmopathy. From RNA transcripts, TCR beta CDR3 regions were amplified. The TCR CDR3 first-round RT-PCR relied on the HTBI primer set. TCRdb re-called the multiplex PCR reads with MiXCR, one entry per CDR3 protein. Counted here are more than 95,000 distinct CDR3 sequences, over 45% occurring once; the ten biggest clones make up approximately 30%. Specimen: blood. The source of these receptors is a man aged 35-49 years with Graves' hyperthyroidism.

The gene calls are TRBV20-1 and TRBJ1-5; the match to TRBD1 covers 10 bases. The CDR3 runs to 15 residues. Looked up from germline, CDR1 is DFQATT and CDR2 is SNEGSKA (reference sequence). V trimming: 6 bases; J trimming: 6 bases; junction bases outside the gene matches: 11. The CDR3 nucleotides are TGCAGTGCCGAAGGGCGGGACAGGGGAGGTCAGCCCCAGCATTTT. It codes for CSAEGRDRGGQPQHF.

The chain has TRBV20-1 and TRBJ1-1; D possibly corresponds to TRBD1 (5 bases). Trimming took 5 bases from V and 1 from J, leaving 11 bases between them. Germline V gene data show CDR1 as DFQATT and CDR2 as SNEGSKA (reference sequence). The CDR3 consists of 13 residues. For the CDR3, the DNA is TGCAGTGCTGGGACTAGCGGGAACACTGAAGCTTTCTTT. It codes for CSAGTSGNTEAFF.

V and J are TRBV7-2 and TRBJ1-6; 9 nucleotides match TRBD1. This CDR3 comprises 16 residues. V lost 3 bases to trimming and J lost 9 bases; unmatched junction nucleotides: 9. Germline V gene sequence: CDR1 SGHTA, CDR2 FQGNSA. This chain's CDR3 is CASSFWDRVARSPLHF. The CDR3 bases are TGTGCCAGCAGCTTTTGGGACAGGGTAGCTCGTTCACCCCTCCACTTT.

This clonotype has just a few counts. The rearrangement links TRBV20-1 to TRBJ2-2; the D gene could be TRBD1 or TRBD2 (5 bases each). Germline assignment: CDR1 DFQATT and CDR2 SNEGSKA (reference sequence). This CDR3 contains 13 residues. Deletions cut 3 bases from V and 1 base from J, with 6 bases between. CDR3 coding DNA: TGCAGTGCTAGGGGGGTGAACACCGGGGAGCTGTTTTTT. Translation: CSARGVNTGELFF.

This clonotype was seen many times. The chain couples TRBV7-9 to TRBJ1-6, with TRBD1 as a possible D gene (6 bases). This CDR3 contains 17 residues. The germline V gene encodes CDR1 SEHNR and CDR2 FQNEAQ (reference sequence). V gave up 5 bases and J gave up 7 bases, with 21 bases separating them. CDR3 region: CASSPLPSGVNNSPLHF. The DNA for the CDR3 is TGTGCCAGCAGCCCGCTCCCCTCAGGGGTTAACAATTCACCCCTCCACTTT. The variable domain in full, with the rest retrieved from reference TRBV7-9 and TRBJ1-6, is DTGVSQNPRHKITKRGQNVTFRCDPISEHNRLYWYRQTLGQGPEFLTYFQNEAQLEKSRLLSDRFSAERPKGSFSTLEIQRTEQGDSAMYLCASSPLPSGVNNSPLHFGNGTRLTVT.

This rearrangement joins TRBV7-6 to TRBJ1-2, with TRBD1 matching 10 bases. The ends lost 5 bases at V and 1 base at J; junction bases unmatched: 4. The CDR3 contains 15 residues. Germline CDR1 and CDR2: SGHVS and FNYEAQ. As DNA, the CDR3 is TGTGCCAGCAGCAACCGGGACAGGGGTAACTATGGCTACACCTTC. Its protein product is CASSNRDRGNYGYTF.

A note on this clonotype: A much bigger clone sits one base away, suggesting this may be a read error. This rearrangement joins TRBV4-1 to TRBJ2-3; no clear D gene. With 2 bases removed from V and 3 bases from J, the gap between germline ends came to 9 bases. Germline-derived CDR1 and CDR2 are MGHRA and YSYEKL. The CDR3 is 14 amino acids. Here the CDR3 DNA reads TGCGCCAGCAGCCAAAGCCTCGGAACAGATACGCAGTATTTT. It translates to CASSQSLGTDTQYF.

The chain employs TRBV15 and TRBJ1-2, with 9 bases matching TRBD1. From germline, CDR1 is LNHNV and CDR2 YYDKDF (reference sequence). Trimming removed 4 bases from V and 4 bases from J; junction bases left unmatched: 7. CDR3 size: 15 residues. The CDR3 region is CATSTGTGIFYGYTF. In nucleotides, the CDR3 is TGTGCCACCAGCACCGGGACAGGGATATTCTATGGCTACACCTTC.

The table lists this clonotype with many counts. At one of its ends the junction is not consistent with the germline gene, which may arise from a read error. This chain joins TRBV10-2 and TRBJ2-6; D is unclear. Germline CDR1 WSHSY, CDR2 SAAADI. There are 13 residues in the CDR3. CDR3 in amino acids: CASGEPGANVLTF. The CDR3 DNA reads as TGCGCCAGCGGTGAACCTGGGGCCAACGTCCTGACTTTC.

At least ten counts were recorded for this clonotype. This CDR3 is CASSLNTGELFF. DNA for the CDR3: TGTGCCAGCAGCTTGAACACCGGGGAGCTGTTTTTT. The rearrangement links TRBV7-9 to TRBJ2-2, with D unresolved. The length of the CDR3 is 12 residues. V lost 3 bases and J 1 base, leaving 0 bases between the germline ends. In germline, CDR1 is SEHNR, CDR2 FQNEAQ (reference sequence). The full variable domain, in which reference TRBV7-9 and TRBJ2-2 provide the parts outside the CDR3, is DTGVSQNPRHKITKRGQNVTFRCDPISEHNRLYWYRQTLGQGPEFLTYFQNEAQLEKSRLLSDRFSAERPKGSFSTLEIQRTEQGDSAMYLCASSLNTGELFFGEGSRLTVL.

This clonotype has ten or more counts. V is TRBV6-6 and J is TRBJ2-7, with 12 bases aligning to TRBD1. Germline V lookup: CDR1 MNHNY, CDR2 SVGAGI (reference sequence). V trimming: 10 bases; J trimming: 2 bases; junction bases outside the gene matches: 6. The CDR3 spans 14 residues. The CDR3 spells CATLGQGAPYEQYF. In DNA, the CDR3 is TGTGCCACCCTGGGACAGGGGGCCCCCTACGAGCAGTACTTC.

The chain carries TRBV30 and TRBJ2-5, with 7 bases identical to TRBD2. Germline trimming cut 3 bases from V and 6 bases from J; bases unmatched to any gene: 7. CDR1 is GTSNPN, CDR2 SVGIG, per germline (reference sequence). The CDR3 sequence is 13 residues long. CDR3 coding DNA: TGTGCCTGGAGGGCGGGGGAGGAAAAGACCCAGTACTTC. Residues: CAWRAGEEKTQYF. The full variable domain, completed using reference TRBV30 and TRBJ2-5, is SQTIHQWPATLVQPVGSPLSLECTVEGTSNPNLYWYRQAAGRGLQLLFYSVGIGQISSEVPQNLSASRPQDRQFILSSKKLLLSDSGFYLCAWRAGEEKTQYFGPGTRLLVL.

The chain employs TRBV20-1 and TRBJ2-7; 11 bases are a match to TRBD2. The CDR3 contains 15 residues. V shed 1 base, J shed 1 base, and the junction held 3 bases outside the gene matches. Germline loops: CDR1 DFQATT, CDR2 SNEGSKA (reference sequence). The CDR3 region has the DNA TGCAGTGCTAGAGTTGGGACTAGCGGTTCCTACGAGCAGTACTTC. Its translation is CSARVGTSGSYEQYF.

As DNA, the CDR3 is TGCAGCGTTGGACAGGATGGTCCCACAGATACGCAGTATTTT. Protein sequence: CSVGQDGPTDTQYF. The chain joins TRBV29-1 to TRBJ2-3; D perhaps matches TRBD1 (6 bases). This CDR3 is built from 14 residues. V was trimmed by 4 bases and J by 2 bases, leaving 13 bases between them. Looked up from germline, CDR1 is SQVTM and CDR2 is ANQGSEA.

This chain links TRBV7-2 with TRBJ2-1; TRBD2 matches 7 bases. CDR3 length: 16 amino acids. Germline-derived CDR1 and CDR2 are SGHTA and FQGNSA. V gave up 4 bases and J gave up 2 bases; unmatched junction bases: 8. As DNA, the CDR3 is TGTGCCAGCAGCTATCCTGGCGGGAGCACCTACAATGAGCAGTTCTTC. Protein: CASSYPGGSTYNEQFF.

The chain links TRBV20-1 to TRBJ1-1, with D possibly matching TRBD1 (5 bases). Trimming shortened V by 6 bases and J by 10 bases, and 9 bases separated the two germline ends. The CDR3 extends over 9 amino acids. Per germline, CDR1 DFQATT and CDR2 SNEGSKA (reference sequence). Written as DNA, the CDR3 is TGCAGTGCCCAGGGACTAGCTTTCTTT. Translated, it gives CSAQGLAFF.

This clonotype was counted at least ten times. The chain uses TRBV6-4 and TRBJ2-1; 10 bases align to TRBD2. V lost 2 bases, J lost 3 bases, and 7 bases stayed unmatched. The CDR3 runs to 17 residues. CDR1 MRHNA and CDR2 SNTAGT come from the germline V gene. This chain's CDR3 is CASSDETSGTYYNEQFF. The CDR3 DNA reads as TGTGCCAGCAGTGACGAAACTAGCGGGACTTACTACAATGAGCAGTTCTTC.

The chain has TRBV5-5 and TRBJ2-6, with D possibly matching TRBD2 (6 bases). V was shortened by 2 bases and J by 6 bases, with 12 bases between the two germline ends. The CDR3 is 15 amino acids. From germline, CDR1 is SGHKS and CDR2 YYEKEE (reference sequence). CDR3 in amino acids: CASSLDGGTANVLTF. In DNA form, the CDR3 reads TGTGCCAGCAGCTTAGACGGGGGTACGGCCAACGTCCTGACTTTC. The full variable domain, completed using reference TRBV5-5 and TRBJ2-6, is DAGVTQSPTHLIKTRGQQVTLRCSPISGHKSVSWYQQVLGQGPQFIFQYYEKEERGRGNFPDRFSARQFPNYSSELNVNALLLGDSALYLCASSLDGGTANVLTFGAGSRLTVL.

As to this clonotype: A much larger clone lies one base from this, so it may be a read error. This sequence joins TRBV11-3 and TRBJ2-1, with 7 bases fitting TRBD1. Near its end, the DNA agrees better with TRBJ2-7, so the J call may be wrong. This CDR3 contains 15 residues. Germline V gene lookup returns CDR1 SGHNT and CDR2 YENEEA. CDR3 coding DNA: TGTGCCAGCAGCTTAGATAGGGGGCTTTACAATGAGCAGTACTTC. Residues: CASSLDRGLYNEQYF.

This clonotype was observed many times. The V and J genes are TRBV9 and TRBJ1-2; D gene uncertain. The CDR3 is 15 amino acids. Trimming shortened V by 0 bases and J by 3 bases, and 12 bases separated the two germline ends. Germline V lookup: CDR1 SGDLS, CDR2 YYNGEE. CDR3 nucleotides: TGTGCCAGCAGCGTAGGTATTTCAGTTTACTATGGCTACACCTTC. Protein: CASSVGISVYYGYTF.

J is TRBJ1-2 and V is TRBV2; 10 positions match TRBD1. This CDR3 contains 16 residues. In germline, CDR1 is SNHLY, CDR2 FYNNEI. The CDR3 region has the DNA TGTGTCAGTACCACGAGAGGGACAGGGGCCAGCTATGGCTACACCTTC. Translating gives CVSTTRGTGASYGYTF.

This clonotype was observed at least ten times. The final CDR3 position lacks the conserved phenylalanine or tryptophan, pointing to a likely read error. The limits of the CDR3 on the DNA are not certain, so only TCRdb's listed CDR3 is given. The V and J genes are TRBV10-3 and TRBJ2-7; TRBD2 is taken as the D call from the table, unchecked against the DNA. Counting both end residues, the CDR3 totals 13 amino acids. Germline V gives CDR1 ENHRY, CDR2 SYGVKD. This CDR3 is CAISESESGSTYL.

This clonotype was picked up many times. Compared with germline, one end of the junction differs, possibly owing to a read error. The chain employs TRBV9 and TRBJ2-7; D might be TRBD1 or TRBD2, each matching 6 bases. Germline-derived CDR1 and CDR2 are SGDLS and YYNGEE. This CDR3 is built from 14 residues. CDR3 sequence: CVSSVGWGAYEQYF. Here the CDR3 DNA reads TGTGTCAGCAGCGTAGGATGGGGGGCGTACGAGCAGTACTTC.

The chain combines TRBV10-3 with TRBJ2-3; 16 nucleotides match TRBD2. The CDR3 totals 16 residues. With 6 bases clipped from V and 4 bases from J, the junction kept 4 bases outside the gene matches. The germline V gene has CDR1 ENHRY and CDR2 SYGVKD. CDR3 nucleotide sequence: TGTGCCATCAGCCGGGGACTAGCGGGAGGGTCAGATACGCAGTATTTT. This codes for CAISRGLAGGSDTQYF.

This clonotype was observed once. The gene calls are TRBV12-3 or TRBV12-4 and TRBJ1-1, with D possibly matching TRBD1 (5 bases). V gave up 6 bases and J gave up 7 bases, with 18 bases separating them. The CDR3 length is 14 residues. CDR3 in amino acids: CASSVGEVSNEAFF. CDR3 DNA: TGTGCCAGCAGCGTAGGGGAGGTGAGCAATGAAGCTTTCTTT.

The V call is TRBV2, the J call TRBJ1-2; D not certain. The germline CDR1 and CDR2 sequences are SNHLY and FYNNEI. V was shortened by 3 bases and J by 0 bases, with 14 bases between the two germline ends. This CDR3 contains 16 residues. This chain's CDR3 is CASSDGSGRTNYGYTF. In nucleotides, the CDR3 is TGTGCCAGCAGTGATGGTAGCGGGAGGACTAACTATGGCTACACCTTC.

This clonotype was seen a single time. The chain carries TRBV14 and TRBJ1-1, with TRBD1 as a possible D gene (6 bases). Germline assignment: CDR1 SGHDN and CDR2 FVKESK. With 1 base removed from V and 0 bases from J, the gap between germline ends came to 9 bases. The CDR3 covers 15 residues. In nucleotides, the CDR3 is TGTGCCAGCAGCCAAGGAGGGGGGGTGAACACTGAAGCTTTCTTT. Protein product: CASSQGGGVNTEAFF.

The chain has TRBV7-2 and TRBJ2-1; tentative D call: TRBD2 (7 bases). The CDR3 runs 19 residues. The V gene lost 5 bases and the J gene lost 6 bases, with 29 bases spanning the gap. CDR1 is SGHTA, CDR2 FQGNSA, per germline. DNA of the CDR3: TGTGCCAGCAGCCTACCGACTAGCTCAACCGGGGGGCCGGGCAATGAGCAGTTCTTC. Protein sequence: CASSLPTSSTGGPGNEQFF.